These 19 T cell receptor beta chains were all obtained from the same sample, sequenced in a study of T cell responses to AZD1222 COVID-19 vaccine. Assay: immunoSEQ multiplex PCR; the TCRdb copy retains only in-frame clones and omits some. This sample has approximately 90,000 clones, with approximately 83% found just once. Sequencing was performed on peripheral blood, taken on day 0 of AZD1222 vaccination. The receptors here all came from an adult in good health.

A note on this clone: This sample also contains other DNA sequences that code for the same CDR3. This rearrangement joins TRBV18 to TRBJ2-7; possible D gene TRBD1, 5 bases. Germline CDR1 KGHSH, CDR2 LQKENI. The V end was cut by 1 base, the J end by 4 bases, with 11 bases between. The CDR3 loop spans 14 amino acids. The CDR3: CASSPRPTGYEQYF. The CDR3 coding sequence is TGTGCCAGCTCACCACGGCCCACAGGTTACGAGCAGTACTTC.

The V and J genes are TRBV2 and TRBJ2-1, with TRBD2 matching 8 bases. The J segment lost 8 bases and the V segment lost 7 bases, leaving 4 bases of the junction unmatched. Germline values: CDR1 SNHLY, CDR2 FYNNEI. The CDR3 sequence is 12 residues long. CDR3: CASITGGDEQFF. Here the CDR3 DNA reads TGTGCCAGCATTACGGGGGGGGATGAGCAGTTCTTC.

The rearrangement links TRBV5-1 to TRBJ1-4, with 8 bases identical to TRBD1. Germline CDR1 is SGHRS and CDR2 is YFSETQ. J was trimmed by 5 bases and V by 3 bases; bases with no gene match: 6. The CDR3 extends over 15 amino acids. CDR3 amino acids: CASSSPGTGNEKLFF. The CDR3 nucleotides are TGCGCCAGCAGCTCCCCCGGGACAGGAAATGAAAAACTGTTTTTT.

This chain joins TRBV7-8 and TRBJ2-2, with 7 bases identical to TRBD2. The J segment lost 1 base and the V segment lost 3 bases, leaving 2 bases of the junction unmatched. The CDR3 covers 15 residues. Germline assignment: CDR1 SGHVS and CDR2 FQNEAQ. CDR3 sequence: CASSFTSENTGELFF. In DNA, the CDR3 is TGTGCCAGCAGCTTTACTAGCGAGAACACCGGGGAGCTGTTTTTT.

This chain links TRBV3-1 (or the pseudogene TRBV3-2) with TRBJ1-1; TRBD1 matches 7 bases. Trimming removed 6 bases from V and 5 bases from J; junction bases left unmatched: 12. The CDR3 totals 15 residues. Germline V gives CDR1 LGHDT, CDR2 YNNKEL (reference sequence). The CDR3 is CASSSNAQGRTEAFF. The DNA of the CDR3 is TGTGCCAGCAGTTCGAATGCACAGGGGAGGACTGAAGCTTTCTTT.

The chain carries TRBV27 and TRBJ1-5, with D tentatively TRBD1 (6 bases). The germline gives CDR1 MNHEY, CDR2 SMNVEV (reference sequence). The CDR3 is made up of 13 amino acids. The ends were cut back, 3 bases at V and 3 bases at J, with 6 bases in the middle. The CDR3 DNA reads as TGTGCCAGCAGTTTGGGGGCCAATCAGCCCCAGCATTTT. It yields the protein CASSLGANQPQHF.

The V and J genes are TRBV28 and TRBJ2-5, with no clear D. The CDR3 consists of 12 residues. Trimming stripped 7 bases from V and 5 bases from J, with 11 bases between. The germline CDR1 and CDR2 sequences are MDHEN and SYDVKM. CDR3 protein: CASTRASETQYF. DNA for the CDR3: TGTGCCAGCACCCGGGCATCGGAGACCCAGTACTTC. The full variable domain, in which reference TRBV28 and TRBJ2-5 provide the parts outside the CDR3, is DVKVTQSSRYLVKRTGEKVFLECVQDMDHENMFWYRQDPGLGLRLIYFSYDVKMKEKGDIPEGYSVSREKKERFSLILESASTNQTSMYLCASTRASETQYFGPGTRLLVL.

This chain joins TRBV10-3 and TRBJ2-1; tentatively, D is TRBD1 (6 bases). V was trimmed by 6 bases and J by 6 bases, leaving 15 bases between them. Germline CDR1 and CDR2: ENHRY and SYGVKD. The CDR3 loop spans 14 amino acids. The CDR3 here is CAISRGVLVNEQFF. CDR3 in DNA: TGTGCCATCAGCAGGGGCGTTCTAGTCAATGAGCAGTTCTTC.

This chain uses TRBV11-2 with TRBJ2-3; D is unresolved. V was cut by 1 base and J by 4 bases, with 9 bases left in between. CDR3 length equals 14 residues. Germline V CDR1 and CDR2: SGHAT, FQNNGV. The CDR3 bases are TGTGCCAGCAGCTTAGGGAGCGAGGCAGATACGCAGTATTTT. Translation gives CASSLGSEADTQYF.

The gene calls are TRBV4-3 and TRBJ2-2, with 8 bases fitting TRBD1. With V trimmed by 3 bases and J by 3 bases, 9 bases remained unmatched. Germline CDR1 and CDR2: LGHNA and YSLEER. This CDR3 is built from 17 residues. In DNA, the CDR3 is TGCGCCAGCAGCCAGGCAATGGACAGGGCCCACACCGGGGAGCTGTTTTTT. It encodes CASSQAMDRAHTGELFF.

The chain uses TRBV3-1 (or the pseudogene TRBV3-2) and TRBJ1-3; a possible D gene is TRBD1 (5 bases). This CDR3 is built from 13 residues. Deletions cut 1 base from V and 7 bases from J, with 8 bases between. In germline, CDR1 is LGHDT, CDR2 YNNKEL (reference sequence). The CDR3 nucleotides are TGTGCCAGCAGCCAAGGGTGGGGGAACACCATATATTTT. Amino acids: CASSQGWGNTIYF.

The rearrangement joins TRBV7-9 to TRBJ2-1; 13 nucleotides line up with TRBD2. CDR1 is SEHNR and CDR2 is FQNEAQ in the germline V gene (reference sequence). Trimming took 3 bases from V and 3 from J; bases not matched to a gene: 8. The CDR3 length is 18 residues. The CDR3 sequence: CASSLVGLAGVFYNEQFF. The CDR3 nucleotides are TGTGCCAGCAGCTTGGTCGGACTAGCGGGAGTGTTCTACAATGAGCAGTTCTTC. The full variable domain, completed using reference TRBV7-9 and TRBJ2-1, is DTGVSQNPRHKITKRGQNVTFRCDPISEHNRLYWYRQTLGQGPEFLTYFQNEAQLEKSRLLSDRFSAERPKGSFSTLEIQRTEQGDSAMYLCASSLVGLAGVFYNEQFFGPGTRLTVL.

The V gene is TRBV5-1, the J gene TRBJ2-1, with 14 bases lining up with TRBD2. This CDR3 has 16 residues. The germline gives CDR1 SGHRS, CDR2 YFSETQ. Germline trimming cut 4 bases from V and 6 bases from J; bases unmatched to any gene: 6. CDR3 region: CASSQGGLAGVNEQFF. The CDR3 DNA reads TGCGCCAGCAGCCAAGGGGGACTAGCGGGAGTCAATGAGCAGTTCTTC.

The V gene is TRBV27, the J gene TRBJ2-1; D unresolved. CDR1 MNHEY and CDR2 SMNVEV come from the germline V gene (reference sequence). The V and J ends lost 5 bases and 5 bases respectively, with 19 bases between them. The CDR3 has 16 amino acids. Here the CDR3 reads CASSPPRLQENNEQFF. CDR3 nucleotides: TGTGCCAGCAGTCCCCCGCGGCTTCAAGAGAACAATGAGCAGTTCTTC.

In its sample, this clone was seen once. J is TRBJ1-6 and V is TRBV9, with D unclear. V was pared by 1 base and J by 7 bases, with 9 bases between. The germline V gene encodes CDR1 SGDLS and CDR2 YYNGEE. The CDR3 spans 14 residues. The CDR3 bases are TGTGCCAGCAGCGTAACTACGGCAAATTCACCCCTCCACTTT. Translation gives CASSVTTANSPLHF.

CDR3 in amino acids: CASSLQLAGEQYF. In nucleotides, the CDR3 is TGTGCCAGCAGCCTACAACTAGCGGGGGAGCAGTACTTC. This sequence joins TRBV9 and TRBJ2-7, with 10 nucleotides matching TRBD2. V gave up 4 bases and J gave up 7 bases; unmatched junction bases: 5. The CDR3 has 13 amino acids. Germline CDR1 SGDLS, CDR2 YYNGEE. Full variable domain (missing parts from reference TRBV9 and TRBJ2-7): DSGVTQTPKHLITATGQRVTLRCSPRSGDLSVYWYQQSLDQGLQFLIQYYNGEERAKGNILERFSAQQFPDLHSELNLSSLELGDSALYFCASSLQLAGEQYFGPGTRLTVT.

The chain recombines TRBV28 with TRBJ1-1; possible D gene TRBD1, 5 bases. Germline V gene sequence: CDR1 MDHEN, CDR2 SYDVKM. The CDR3 is made up of 13 amino acids. The V and J ends lost 8 bases and 3 bases respectively, with 13 bases between them. CDR3 region: CASGLWGDTEAFF. DNA for the CDR3: TGTGCCAGCGGACTGTGGGGCGACACTGAAGCTTTCTTT.

The chain links TRBV19 to TRBJ2-5; weak D call: TRBD1 (6 bases). Trimming removed 5 bases at V and 3 bases at J, with 7 bases between. This CDR3 has 12 residues. Per germline, CDR1 LNHDA and CDR2 SQIVND (reference sequence). CDR3 sequence (DNA): TGTGCCAGTAGTCACAGGGAAGAGACCCAGTACTTC. Protein sequence: CASSHREETQYF. The full variable domain, rest sourced from reference TRBV19 and TRBJ2-5, is DGGITQSPKYLFRKEGQNVTLSCEQNLNHDAMYWYRQDPGQGLRLIYYSQIVNDFQKGDIAEGYSVSREKKESFPLTVTSAQKNPTAFYLCASSHREETQYFGPGTRLLVL.

The chain links TRBV5-1 to TRBJ1-2; 7 bases fit TRBD1. Looked up from germline, CDR1 is SGHRS and CDR2 is YFSETQ. The CDR3 runs 15 residues. V dropped 3 bases and J dropped 4; count of bases not matched to a gene: 9. CDR3 in DNA: TGCGCCAGCAGCTCCGACAGGGAGGGCCTCTATGGCTACACCTTC. Protein: CASSSDREGLYGYTF.